This T cell receptor beta chain was retrieved from a study of yellow fever vaccine responses in identical twins. Points from the study as a whole: Twins reportedly showed a vaccine T cell response that seemed partly convergent and partly personalized.

One entry per CDR3 protein results from TCRdb running MiXCR on the RT-PCR reads. The sample consists of about 6,000 distinct CDR3 sequences, 77% of them appearing once. Losses at the gene ends were 4 bases for V and 7 bases for J; bases not matched to a gene: 10. The CDR3 length is 15 residues. Germline CDR1 is MDHEN and CDR2 is SYDVKM. Comments on this clonotype: Its cognate antigen is unknown.

The chain is built from TRBV28 and TRBJ1-3, with 7 bases that match TRBD1. This TCR was sampled from a woman aged 18-35 years who received the yellow fever vaccine. This material consisted of T cells from blood (PBMCs), unsorted or a sorted subset (not recorded which), taken before or after yellow fever vaccination (not recorded which). The CDR3 sequence is CASSYRGQAGNTIYF. The CDR3 coding sequence is TGTGCCAGCAGTTACAGGGGCCAAGCAGGGAACACCATATATTTT.